A single sample gave rise to the 24 T cell receptor beta chains below, sequenced in a study of blood T cell repertoires in COVID-19. Generated by immunoSEQ multiplex PCR, the TCRdb table keeps only in-frame clones and is missing some. The table includes 170,000 or so clones, around nine tenths detected once. Material for sequencing was peripheral blood. Source of these receptors: a woman in her 70s with COVID-19, enrolled during active disease.

The V call is TRBV29-1, the J call TRBJ2-5; TRBD1 is a possible D gene (5 bases). The CDR3 extends over 11 amino acids. The germline gives CDR1 SQVTM, CDR2 ANQGSEA. Trimming pared 4 bases from V and 5 bases from J, leaving 8 bases between. For the CDR3, the DNA is TGCAGCGTTGTCCAGGGCGAGACCCAGTACTTC. Protein sequence: CSVVQGETQYF.

The V and J genes are TRBV14 and TRBJ2-2, with D possibly matching TRBD2 (5 bases). CDR3 length: 14 amino acids. V lost 1 base, J lost 5 bases, and 8 bases lay in between. CDR1 is SGHDN and CDR2 is FVKESK in the germline V gene. CDR3 nucleotide sequence: TGTGCCAGCAGCCAAGTTCGGAGGACCGGGGAGCTGTTTTTT. Translated: CASSQVRRTGELFF. Complete variable domain (other parts from reference TRBV14 and TRBJ2-2): EAGVTQFPSHSVIEKGQTVTLRCDPISGHDNLYWYRRVMGKEIKFLLHFVKESKQDESGMPNNRFLAERTGGTYSTLKVQPAELEDSGVYFCASSQVRRTGELFFGEGSRLTVL.

The chain recombines TRBV3-1 (or the pseudogene TRBV3-2) with TRBJ2-4; D may be TRBD1 (6 bases). The CDR3 is made up of 14 amino acids. Trimming removed 5 bases from V and 7 bases from J, with 15 bases in between. Germline V gene sequence: CDR1 LGHDT, CDR2 YNNKEL (reference sequence). In nucleotides, the CDR3 is TGTGCCAGCAGCTTACAGGGTGCCCTCAACATTCAGTACTTC. Translating gives CASSLQGALNIQYF.

The sample holds one count of this clone. This rearrangement joins TRBV9 to TRBJ2-5, with 8 bases that match TRBD2. With 0 bases clipped from V and 5 bases from J, the junction kept 3 bases outside the gene matches. The CDR3 has 14 residues. From germline, CDR1 is SGDLS and CDR2 YYNGEE. CDR3 in DNA: TGTGCCAGCAGCGTAGGGACTAGCCTGGAGACCCAGTACTTC. It yields the protein CASSVGTSLETQYF.

The CDR3 is CASGLEQGRNQPQHF. The CDR3 coding sequence is TGTGCTAGTGGTTTGGAACAGGGGCGCAATCAGCCCCAGCATTTT. The V and J genes are TRBV12-5 and TRBJ1-5, with 7 bases lining up with TRBD1. Germline trimming cut 1 base from V and 2 bases from J; bases unmatched to any gene: 2. This CDR3 is built from 15 residues. Germline lookup yields CDR1 LGHNT and CDR2 FRNRAP.

The CDR3 DNA follows: TGCGCCAGCAGCCAAGATCCAGGGAAAGCTAATGAAAAACTGTTTTTT. Amino acid sequence: CASSQDPGKANEKLFF. This rearrangement joins TRBV4-3 to TRBJ1-4, with a possible D match to TRBD1 (5 bases). V dropped 0 bases and J dropped 3 bases, with 11 bases sitting between them. This CDR3 has 16 amino acids. Per the germline V gene, CDR1 is LGHNA and CDR2 is YSLEER.

The chain carries TRBV11-3 and TRBJ1-1; D not certain. Per germline, CDR1 SGHNT and CDR2 YENEEA. The CDR3 is 12 amino acids. V lost 5 bases and J 4 bases, leaving 8 bases between the germline ends. The CDR3 here is CASSLSSTEAFF. Here the CDR3 DNA reads TGTGCCAGCAGCCTCTCGTCCACTGAAGCTTTCTTT.

The chain recombines TRBV3-1 (or the pseudogene TRBV3-2) with TRBJ1-3; 11 bases agree with TRBD1. With V trimmed by 9 bases and J by 0 bases, 10 bases remained unmatched. CDR1 is LGHDT, CDR2 YNNKEL, per germline (reference sequence). This CDR3 has 17 residues. CDR3 sequence: CARGDRGISFSGNTIYF. The CDR3 region has the DNA TGTGCCAGGGGGGACAGGGGGATTAGTTTCTCTGGAAACACCATATATTTT.

The chain is built from TRBV6-2 or TRBV6-3 and TRBJ1-6; D uncertain. V was pared by 5 bases and J by 7 bases, with 12 bases between. The V gene's germline CDR1 is MNHEY and CDR2 SVGEGT. The CDR3 contains 14 residues. The CDR3 spells CASSAGSNNSPLHF. DNA of the CDR3: TGTGCCAGCAGTGCCGGGAGTAACAATTCACCCCTCCACTTT.

The V call is TRBV3-1 (or the pseudogene TRBV3-2), the J call TRBJ1-6; no firm D call. Germline V gives CDR1 LGHDT, CDR2 YNNKEL (reference sequence). The germline V and J ends were trimmed by 0 bases and 0 bases, with 18 bases remaining between them. The CDR3 runs 20 residues. The CDR3 loop reads CASSQEVSKNVLSYNSPLHF. CDR3 coding DNA: TGTGCCAGCAGCCAAGAAGTTAGCAAGAACGTACTCTCCTATAATTCACCCCTCCACTTT.

The genes are TRBV28 and TRBJ1-4; D gene unclear. The CDR3 has 14 amino acids. From germline, CDR1 is MDHEN and CDR2 SYDVKM. Between the trimmed V and J ends, which lost 3 bases and 4 bases, there was a span of 9 bases. The CDR3 region is CASSLAQVNEKLFF. CDR3 sequence (DNA): TGTGCCAGCAGTTTGGCCCAGGTTAATGAAAAACTGTTTTTT.

The chain links TRBV21-1 to TRBJ2-7; TRBD2, the table's D call, was not compared with the DNA. TRBV21-1 is a recognized pseudogene. The CDR3 spans 14 residues. CDR3 protein: CASSKSDSNYEQYF. In DNA form, the CDR3 reads TGTGCCAGCAGCAAGTCTGACTCAAACTACGAGCAGTACTTC.

The rearrangement uses TRBV28 and TRBJ2-1; 8 bases align to TRBD2. V dropped 6 bases and J dropped 7; count of bases not matched to a gene: 11. Germline CDR1 and CDR2: MDHEN and SYDVKM. This CDR3 has 15 amino acids. CDR3 sequence: CASREGGLVRNEQFF. CDR3 nucleotides: TGTGCCAGCAGGGAGGGGGGACTAGTGAGGAATGAGCAGTTCTTC.

V gene TRBV6-5 combines with J gene TRBJ2-3, with 9 bases fitting TRBD2. V was pared by 2 bases and J by 4 bases, with 7 bases of the junction left unmatched. The CDR3 length is 16 residues. Germline lookup yields CDR1 MNHEY and CDR2 SVGAGI. In nucleotides, the CDR3 is TGTGCCAGCAGTTACGAAGGCGGGAGGGCCCCAGATACGCAGTATTTT. Its protein product is CASSYEGGRAPDTQYF.

The V gene is TRBV7-9, the J gene TRBJ1-5; D might be TRBD1 (5 bases). Germline V gene data show CDR1 as SEHNR and CDR2 as FQNEAQ (reference sequence). This CDR3 region has 13 residues. V lost 5 bases and J 6 bases, leaving 11 bases between the germline ends. CDR3 in DNA: TGTGCCAGCAGCCGAACAGGTGGTCAGCCCCAGCATTTT. The encoded protein is CASSRTGGQPQHF. Based on the CDR3 plus reference TRBV7-9 and TRBJ1-5, the full variable domain is DTGVSQNPRHKITKRGQNVTFRCDPISEHNRLYWYRQTLGQGPEFLTYFQNEAQLEKSRLLSDRFSAERPKGSFSTLEIQRTEQGDSAMYLCASSRTGGQPQHFGDGTRLSIL.

This clone occurred once. The V gene is TRBV7-9, the J gene TRBJ2-1; 7 bases are a match to TRBD2. This CDR3 contains 13 residues. Germline loops: CDR1 SEHNR, CDR2 FQNEAQ (reference sequence). V lost 6 bases, J lost 9 bases, and 8 bases stayed unmatched. CDR3 coding DNA: TGTGCCAGCAGATTAATTACGGGGGGTGAGCAGTTCTTC. Its protein is CASRLITGGEQFF.

The chain uses TRBV3-1 (or the pseudogene TRBV3-2) and TRBJ2-1, with 10 bases that match TRBD2. CDR3 length equals 15 residues. Germline V lookup: CDR1 LGHDT, CDR2 YNNKEL (reference sequence). V was pared by 1 base and J by 9 bases, with 6 bases of the junction left unmatched. CDR3 region: CASSQGLAGALEQFF. As DNA, the CDR3 is TGTGCCAGCAGCCAAGGTCTAGCGGGAGCTCTTGAGCAGTTCTTC.

This clone was found once. The chain links TRBV7-3 to TRBJ2-1, with 7 bases matching TRBD2. Germline V gives CDR1 SGHTA, CDR2 FQGTGA. Unmatched junction bases numbered 17, after V lost 5 bases and J lost 10 bases. This CDR3 has 16 residues. The CDR3 region has the DNA TGTGCCAGCAGCCTCCAACCGACTAGCTTGTCAAACGAGCAGTTCTTC. The encoded protein is CASSLQPTSLSNEQFF.

The chain has TRBV19 and TRBJ1-3, with a tentative D call TRBD1 (5 bases). The V gene's germline CDR1 is LNHDA and CDR2 SQIVND (reference sequence). This CDR3 spans 15 amino acids. The ends were cut back, 5 bases at V and 4 bases at J, with 15 bases in the middle. The DNA for the CDR3 is TGTGCCAGTAGTCCCGATCCAGGGTCCGGAAACACCATATATTTT. Its protein product is CASSPDPGSGNTIYF.

V usage is TRBV28 and J usage is TRBJ2-2, with TRBD2 matching over 9 bases. With 3 bases clipped from V and 4 bases from J, the junction kept 9 bases outside the gene matches. The CDR3 has 17 amino acids. Germline V gene data show CDR1 as MDHEN and CDR2 as SYDVKM. This chain's CDR3 is CASSFLAGGWRTGELFF. The CDR3, as DNA: TGTGCCAGCAGTTTCTTGGCGGGAGGGTGGCGCACCGGGGAGCTGTTTTTT.

The rearrangement uses TRBV5-1 and TRBJ2-2; TRBD2 might be the D (6 bases). Germline V gives CDR1 SGHRS, CDR2 YFSETQ. The CDR3 covers 15 residues. V was trimmed by 4 bases and J by 5 bases, leaving 15 bases between them. CDR3 coding DNA: TGCGCCAGCAGCGCCGTTCCACGGGGGACCGGGGAGCTGTTTTTT. Translation gives CASSAVPRGTGELFF.

The chain carries TRBV6-5 and TRBJ1-2, with 9 bases aligning to TRBD1. Germline CDR1 is MNHEY and CDR2 is SVGAGI. The CDR3 is 13 amino acids. J lost 3 bases, V lost 5 bases, and 1 base had no gene match. This CDR3 reads CASSRDRDYGYTF. CDR3 in DNA: TGTGCCAGCAGTAGGGACAGGGACTATGGCTACACCTTC.

The chain joins TRBV3-1 (or the pseudogene TRBV3-2) to TRBJ2-5; D ambiguous. The V end lost 7 bases, the J end lost 2 bases, and 11 bases lay between the germline ends. CDR3 size: 13 residues. In germline, CDR1 is LGHDT, CDR2 YNNKEL (reference sequence). CDR3 coding DNA: TGTGCCAGCAAATACACCGTACAAGAGACCCAGTACTTC. It is translated as CASKYTVQETQYF.

The chain carries TRBV7-9 and TRBJ1-4, with a weak D call TRBD1 (6 bases). CDR3 length: 15 amino acids. The V and J ends lost 5 bases and 0 bases respectively, with 10 bases between them. Germline CDR1 is SEHNR and CDR2 is FQNEAQ (reference sequence). CDR3 sequence (DNA): TGTGCCAGCAGCCTCACAGGGTCAACTAATGAAAAACTGTTTTTT. It encodes CASSLTGSTNEKLFF.